The 32 T cell receptor beta chains below were found in one sample sequenced in a study of control samples from healthy donors and cancer patients. Libraries were prepared by immunoSEQ multiplex PCR; TCRdb keeps only in-frame clonotypes and omits some of them. The data contain over 65,000 clones, about 95% of them singletons. Sequenced input: blood. Receptor source: a woman in her 40s in good health.

J is TRBJ1-5 and V is TRBV4-1; 7 bases are shared with TRBD1. Germline CDR1 reads MGHRA; CDR2 reads YSYEKL. This CDR3 is 16 amino acids long. V lost 1 base to trimming and J lost 2 bases; unmatched junction nucleotides: 5. CDR3 bases: TGCGCCAGCAGCCAAGGAGGGGGCAGAGGCAATCAGCCCCAGCATTTT. This sequence encodes CASSQGGGRGNQPQHF.

J is TRBJ1-6 and V is TRBV10-3; 10 positions agree with TRBD1. The germline CDR1 and CDR2 sequences are ENHRY and SYGVKD. V shed 4 bases, J shed 10 bases, and the junction held 7 bases outside the gene matches. The CDR3 has 15 amino acids. CDR3 nucleotide sequence: TGTGCCATCAGTGGCGGGACAGGGGAGTCCTCACCCCTCCACTTT. The encoded protein is CAISGGTGESSPLHF.

V is TRBV24-1 and J is TRBJ2-2; maybe TRBD1 (5 bases). CDR1 and CDR2 from the germline V gene are KGHDR and SFDVKD. The CDR3 length is 13 residues. V was shortened by 9 bases and J by 6 bases, with 13 bases between the two germline ends. CDR3 residues: CATSGRVAGELFF. In DNA, the CDR3 is TGTGCCACCTCAGGGCGTGTGGCCGGGGAGCTGTTTTTT.

V usage is TRBV15 and J usage is TRBJ1-1, with D uncertain. Per the germline V gene, CDR1 is LNHNV and CDR2 is YYDKDF (reference sequence). This CDR3 contains 14 residues. V was shortened by 4 bases and J by 0 bases, with 9 bases between the two germline ends. CDR3 protein: CATSTGSLNTEAFF. CDR3 in DNA: TGTGCCACCAGCACGGGCAGCTTGAACACTGAAGCTTTCTTT.

The genes are TRBV3-1 (or the pseudogene TRBV3-2) and TRBJ1-5; 9 nucleotides agree with TRBD1. Germline V gives CDR1 LGHDT, CDR2 YNNKEL (reference sequence). The CDR3 is 14 residues long. V shed 3 bases and J 4 bases; nucleotides not matched to a gene: 1. For the CDR3, the DNA is TGTGCCAGCAGCCAGACAGGGGGTAATCAGCCCCAGCATTTT. Translated: CASSQTGGNQPQHF.

The CDR3 loop reads CRDQPQHF. CDR3 coding DNA: TGCAGAGATCAGCCCCAGCATTTT. The V gene is TRBV20-1, the J gene TRBJ1-5; D unresolved. The germline gives CDR1 DFQATT, CDR2 SNEGSKA (reference sequence). CDR3 length: 8 residues.

With regard to this clone: At one end the junction does not follow the germline gene, possibly because of a read error. The CDR3, as DNA: TGTGCCAGCAGTCCCAGGGCGGTTCCCTCCCACGAGCAGTACTTC. Translated: CASSPRAVPSHEQYF. The chain combines TRBV27 with TRBJ2-7, with TRBD1 as a possible D gene (5 bases). Germline values: CDR1 MNHEY, CDR2 SMNVEV (reference sequence). The CDR3 consists of 15 residues.

The chain links TRBV18 to TRBJ2-1; perhaps D is TRBD1 or TRBD2 (5 bases each). Germline lookup yields CDR1 KGHSH and CDR2 LQKENI. The CDR3 consists of 13 residues. V lost 6 bases and J 10 bases, leaving 16 bases between the germline ends. CDR3 nucleotides: TGTGCCAGCTCGACCGGGACGGCTAGCGAGCAGTTCTTC. Protein product: CASSTGTASEQFF.

This chain uses TRBV28 with TRBJ2-7, with D perhaps TRBD2 (5 bases). The V end lost 1 base, the J end lost 3 bases, and 10 bases lay between the germline ends. Germline V gene data show CDR1 as MDHEN and CDR2 as SYDVKM. This CDR3 is 14 amino acids long. As DNA, the CDR3 is TGTGCCAGCAGTTTATCAGGACTCATCTACGAGCAGTACTTC. Translation gives CASSLSGLIYEQYF.

The rearrangement links TRBV10-3 to TRBJ2-4, with a weak D call TRBD2 (5 bases). The germline gives CDR1 ENHRY, CDR2 SYGVKD. The CDR3 length is 16 residues. V was cut by 2 bases and J by 2 bases, with 13 bases left in between. As DNA, the CDR3 is TGTGCCATCAGTGAGAGCCCCCGGGGAACCAAAAACATTCAGTACTTC. Translation: CAISESPRGTKNIQYF.

The rearrangement joins TRBV7-9 to TRBJ1-6; D gene uncertain. The CDR3 runs to 13 residues. Germline V gene data show CDR1 as SEHNR and CDR2 as FQNEAQ (reference sequence). Trimming took 0 bases from V and 9 from J, leaving 6 bases between them. DNA of the CDR3: TGTGCCAGCAGCTTAGCTGAGGCTTCACCCCTCCACTTT. Amino acid sequence: CASSLAEASPLHF.

The rearrangement uses TRBV6-5 and TRBJ2-7; TRBD1 might be the D (6 bases). This CDR3 is built from 14 residues. CDR1 and CDR2 from the germline V gene are MNHEY and SVGAGI. The V end was cut by 5 bases, the J end by 3 bases, with 14 bases between. CDR3 region: CASSNRDTYYEQYF. The CDR3 nucleotides are TGTGCCAGCAGTAACCGGGACACCTACTACGAGCAGTACTTC.

The V gene is TRBV3-1 (or the pseudogene TRBV3-2), the J gene TRBJ2-7; 10 bases are a match to TRBD2. CDR1 and CDR2 (germline): LGHDT, YNNKEL (reference sequence). This CDR3 has 17 amino acids. Trimming cost V 2 bases and J 7 bases; bases outside gene matches: 14. The CDR3 coding sequence is TGTGCCAGCAGCCAACAAAGCGGGAGGGTAGGGTTGGGGGAGCAGTACTTC. Translating it yields CASSQQSGRVGLGEQYF.

This chain connects TRBV7-2 to TRBJ1-4, with D tentatively TRBD1 (5 bases). The length of the CDR3 is 12 residues. The germline V gene encodes CDR1 SGHTA and CDR2 FQGNSA. V was clipped by 5 bases and J by 8 bases, with 9 bases between them. This CDR3 is CASSPWGEKLFF. CDR3 DNA: TGTGCCAGCAGCCCATGGGGGGAAAAACTGTTTTTT.

The chain carries TRBV3-1 (or the pseudogene TRBV3-2) and TRBJ2-5; D ambiguous. The CDR3 sequence is 13 residues long. From germline, CDR1 is LGHDT and CDR2 YNNKEL (reference sequence). Trimming left V 4 bases short and J 1 base short, with 7 bases between. The DNA for the CDR3 is TGTGCCAGCAGCCGACCGGTCCAAGAGACCCAGTACTTC. This encodes CASSRPVQETQYF.

The chain carries TRBV27 and TRBJ2-3; no reliable D call. Per germline, CDR1 MNHEY and CDR2 SMNVEV (reference sequence). The CDR3 runs 16 residues. Trimming took 7 bases from V and 0 from J, leaving 17 bases between them. The CDR3, as DNA: TGTGCCAGCACCTTAACACCCGGGCATAGCACAGATACGCAGTATTTT. The encoded protein is CASTLTPGHSTDTQYF.

The J gene is TRBJ1-4, the V gene TRBV5-1, with D possibly matching TRBD1 (5 bases). The germline CDR1 and CDR2 sequences are SGHRS and YFSETQ. V was trimmed by 1 base and J by 13 bases, leaving 17 bases between them. The CDR3 has 14 amino acids. The CDR3 protein is CASSLKGQSGGLFF. The CDR3 bases are TGCGCCAGCAGCTTGAAGGGTCAAAGCGGGGGACTGTTTTTT.

This sequence joins TRBV19 and TRBJ2-1, with 11 bases fitting TRBD2. The CDR3 totals 16 residues. V lost 5 bases, J lost 6 bases, and 9 bases stayed unmatched. Per germline, CDR1 LNHDA and CDR2 SQIVND (reference sequence). This chain's CDR3 is CASSLLLAGVANEQFF. The CDR3 region has the DNA TGTGCCAGTAGTTTACTACTAGCGGGGGTAGCCAATGAGCAGTTCTTC.

The chain couples TRBV2 to TRBJ1-4; D is unclear. The germline V and J ends were trimmed by 8 bases and 4 bases, with 8 bases remaining between them. Germline-derived CDR1 and CDR2 are SNHLY and FYNNEI. CDR3 length equals 12 residues. CDR3 in amino acids: CASSTINEKLFF. The CDR3 nucleotides read TGTGCCAGCTCGACAATTAATGAAAAACTGTTTTTT.

This chain uses TRBV5-4 with TRBJ1-2; D ambiguous. V was pared by 0 bases and J by 1 base, with 4 bases between. This CDR3 has 13 amino acids. Germline loops: CDR1 SGHNT, CDR2 YYREEE (reference sequence). The CDR3 DNA is TGTGCCAGCAGCTTGGACATTAACTATGGCTACACCTTC. Its translation is CASSLDINYGYTF.

The genes are TRBV6-2 or TRBV6-3 and TRBJ1-6; the D is unclear. The CDR3 runs 14 residues. The germline V gene encodes CDR1 MNHEY and CDR2 SVGEGT. Deletions cut 1 base from V and 9 bases from J, with 10 bases between. This CDR3 reads CASSYWGRSSPLHF. For the CDR3, the DNA is TGTGCCAGCAGTTACTGGGGTCGAAGTTCACCCCTCCACTTT.

This clone was picked up one time. V and J are TRBV7-2 and TRBJ2-5; 11 bases align to TRBD2. The CDR3 length is 16 residues. Germline V lookup: CDR1 SGHTA, CDR2 FQGNSA. V was clipped by 6 bases and J by 2 bases; unmatched bases: 8. CDR3 sequence: CASSRLAGTRQETQYF. DNA of the CDR3: TGTGCCAGCAGTCGACTAGCGGGGACCCGGCAAGAGACCCAGTACTTC.

V is TRBV28 and J is TRBJ2-2; 9 bases agree with TRBD2. V lost 3 bases to trimming and J lost 3 bases; unmatched junction nucleotides: 5. Germline assignment: CDR1 MDHEN and CDR2 SYDVKM. The CDR3 is 16 residues long. The CDR3 nucleotides are TGTGCCAGCAGTTTTCGGCGGGGGGGCCACACCGGGGAGCTGTTTTTT. This encodes CASSFRRGGHTGELFF.

V is TRBV5-1 and J is TRBJ2-3; TRBD1 matches at 10 bases. CDR1 and CDR2 from the germline V gene are SGHRS and YFSETQ. The CDR3 runs to 15 residues. V lost 3 bases to trimming and J lost 4 bases; unmatched junction nucleotides: 5. CDR3 nucleotides: TGCGCCAGCAGCTCGTGGACAGGGGGACCAGATACGCAGTATTTT. Translation: CASSSWTGGPDTQYF. Based on the CDR3 plus reference TRBV5-1 and TRBJ2-3, the full variable domain is KAGVTQTPRYLIKTRGQQVTLSCSPISGHRSVSWYQQTPGQGLQFLFEYFSETQRNKGNFPGRFSGRQFSNSRSEMNVSTLELGDSALYLCASSSWTGGPDTQYFGPGTRLTVL.

In its sample, this clone was seen once. The chain employs TRBV7-9 and TRBJ1-4; D gene ambiguous. In germline, CDR1 is SEHNR, CDR2 FQNEAQ (reference sequence). With 3 bases removed from V and 5 bases from J, the gap between germline ends came to 4 bases. The CDR3 has 12 amino acids. CDR3 in DNA: TGTGCCAGCAGCTTGCAGAATGAAAAACTGTTTTTT. It specifies CASSLQNEKLFF.

The chain employs TRBV7-6 and TRBJ1-3; D remains ambiguous. The CDR3 totals 18 residues. Trimming left V 2 bases short and J 1 base short, with 18 bases between. CDR1 SGHVS and CDR2 FNYEAQ come from the germline V gene. This CDR3 is CASSLTLGRYPSGNTIYF. CDR3 DNA: TGTGCCAGCAGCTTAACGTTGGGCAGGTACCCTTCTGGAAACACCATATATTTT.

V usage is TRBV3-1 (or the pseudogene TRBV3-2) and J usage is TRBJ2-1; D may be TRBD1 (6 bases). The CDR3 spans 12 residues. Germline V lookup: CDR1 LGHDT, CDR2 YNNKEL (reference sequence). Trimming cost V 4 bases and J 9 bases, with 10 bases left between them. This chain's CDR3 is CASSPPRGEQFF. CDR3 bases: TGTGCCAGCAGCCCCCCCAGGGGTGAGCAGTTCTTC.

This chain connects TRBV5-4 to TRBJ2-7; D possibly corresponds to TRBD1 (6 bases). The CDR3 spans 14 residues. CDR1 and CDR2 from the germline V gene are SGHNT and YYREEE (reference sequence). Between the trimmed V and J ends, which lost 5 bases and 4 bases, there was a span of 16 bases. The CDR3 protein is CASRKTGSGYEQYF. The DNA for the CDR3 is TGTGCCAGCAGGAAGACAGGCTCTGGTTACGAGCAGTACTTC.

The V call is TRBV6-1, the J call TRBJ1-1; a weak D match, TRBD1 (5 bases). The length of the CDR3 is 15 residues. Germline V CDR1 and CDR2: MNHNS, SASEGT. Trimming took 1 base from V and 4 from J, leaving 13 bases between them. The CDR3 sequence is CASSEEGGDRTEAFF. CDR3 in DNA: TGTGCCAGCAGTGAAGAAGGAGGGGATCGCACTGAAGCTTTCTTT.

This chain connects TRBV29-1 to TRBJ2-2, with D maybe TRBD1 (6 bases). This CDR3 has 14 amino acids. Germline V gene sequence: CDR1 SQVTM, CDR2 ANQGSEA. With 6 bases removed from V and 4 bases from J, the gap between germline ends came to 15 bases. This CDR3 is CSVTKTGSTGELFF. The CDR3 DNA follows: TGCAGCGTGACAAAGACAGGATCCACCGGGGAGCTGTTTTTT.

The DNA for the CDR3 is TGTGCCAGTAGGGGACCTATGAACACTGAAGCTTTCTTT. As protein: CASRGPMNTEAFF. The chain couples TRBV19 to TRBJ1-1; a weak D match, TRBD1 (5 bases). Trimming took off 6 bases at V and 0 bases at J, with 8 bases between the two ends. Germline V gives CDR1 LNHDA, CDR2 SQIVND (reference sequence). The CDR3 totals 13 residues.

This chain connects TRBV4-1 to TRBJ2-3; 9 bases are shared with TRBD2. From germline, CDR1 is MGHRA and CDR2 YSYEKL. V shed 0 bases, J shed 0 bases, and the junction held 4 bases outside the gene matches. The CDR3 sequence is 17 residues long. As DNA, the CDR3 is TGCGCCAGCAGCCAAGATGAAACTAGCGGGAGCACAGATACGCAGTATTTT. It yields the protein CASSQDETSGSTDTQYF.